This T cell receptor (beta chain) emerged from a study of cytomegalovirus exposure and HLA in healthy donors. Whole-study results and caveats: A subsequent analysis found that TCR clusters from the first cohort also tended to co-occur in the approximately 110 validation repertoires, with about 94% of cluster scores above 0. For cytomegalovirus status, the classifier reportedly gave diagnoses with high specificity and sensitivity.

These donors were members of the approximately 120-subject validation cohort, a group separate from the roughly 670-subject first cohort. Regarding this clone: The antigen remains undetermined.

Sequencing was performed with immunoSEQ multiplex PCR; in TCRdb, only in-frame clones are kept and a portion is missing. The sample holds 200,000 to 250,000 clones; over 70% are singletons and the top ten take over 11%. Trimming pared 2 bases from V and 3 bases from J, leaving 5 bases between. Per the germline V gene, CDR1 is KGHSH and CDR2 is LQKENI. CDR3 length equals 13 residues. The rearrangement joins TRBV18 to TRBJ1-5; D is uncertain. The receptor was isolated from a woman in her twenties or thirties in good health and CMV-seropositive. The sample taken for sequencing was PBMCs. The CDR3 loop is CASSPETNQPQHF. In nucleotides, the CDR3 is TGTGCCAGCTCACCAGAAACCAATCAGCCCCAGCATTTT.